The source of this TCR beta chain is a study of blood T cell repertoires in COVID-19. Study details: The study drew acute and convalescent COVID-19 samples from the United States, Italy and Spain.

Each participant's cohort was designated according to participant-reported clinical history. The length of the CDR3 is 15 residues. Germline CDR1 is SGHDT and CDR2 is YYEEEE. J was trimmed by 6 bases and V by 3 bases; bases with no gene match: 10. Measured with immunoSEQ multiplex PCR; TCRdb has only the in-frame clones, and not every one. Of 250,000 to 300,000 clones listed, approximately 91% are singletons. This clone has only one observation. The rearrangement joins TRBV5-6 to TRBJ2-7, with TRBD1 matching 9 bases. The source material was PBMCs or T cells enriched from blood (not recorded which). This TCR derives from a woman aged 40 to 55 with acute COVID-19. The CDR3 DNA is TGTGCCAGCAGCTCGTCCGGGACAGGGTGGCGCGAGCAGTACTTC. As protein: CASSSSGTGWREQYF.